This TCR beta chain was captured by sequencing in a study of blood T cell repertoires in COVID-19. In the original workflow: Quantification of nucleated cells was approximated via reference gene primer amplification. The repertoire was sequenced with immunoSEQ multiplex PCR; TCRdb's copy has only in-frame clones and lacks some. The V and J calls and the clone size are those of that table, but D and trimming were determined from the DNA. The table shows just under 350,000 clones, with about 90% occurring only once. The junction had 8 bases not matched to a gene; V was cut back by 2 bases and J by 5 bases. This CDR3 contains 16 residues. Germline values: CDR1 KGHSH, CDR2 LQKENI.

Sequenced sample: peripheral blood. The sequence was collected from a woman aged 18-29 years who had recovered from COVID-19. This rearrangement joins TRBV18 to TRBJ2-5, with TRBD2 matching 10 bases. This CDR3 is CASSPSASGRFETQYF. The CDR3 region has the DNA TGTGCCAGCTCACCATCGGCTAGCGGGAGATTTGAGACCCAGTACTTC.